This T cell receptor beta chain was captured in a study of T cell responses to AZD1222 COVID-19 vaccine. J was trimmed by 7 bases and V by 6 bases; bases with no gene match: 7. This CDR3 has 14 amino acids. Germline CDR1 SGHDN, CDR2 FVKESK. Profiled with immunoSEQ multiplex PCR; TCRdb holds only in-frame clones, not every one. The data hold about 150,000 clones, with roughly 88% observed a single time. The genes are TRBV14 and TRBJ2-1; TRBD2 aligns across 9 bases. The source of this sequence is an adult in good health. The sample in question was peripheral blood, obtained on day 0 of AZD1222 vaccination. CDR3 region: CASRVAGESNEQFF. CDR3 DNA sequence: TGTGCCAGCAGAGTAGCGGGAGAAAGTAATGAGCAGTTCTTC. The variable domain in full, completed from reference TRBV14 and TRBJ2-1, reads EAGVTQFPSHSVIEKGQTVTLRCDPISGHDNLYWYRRVMGKEIKFLLHFVKESKQDESGMPNNRFLAERTGGTYSTLKVQPAELEDSGVYFCASRVAGESNEQFFGPGTRLTVL.